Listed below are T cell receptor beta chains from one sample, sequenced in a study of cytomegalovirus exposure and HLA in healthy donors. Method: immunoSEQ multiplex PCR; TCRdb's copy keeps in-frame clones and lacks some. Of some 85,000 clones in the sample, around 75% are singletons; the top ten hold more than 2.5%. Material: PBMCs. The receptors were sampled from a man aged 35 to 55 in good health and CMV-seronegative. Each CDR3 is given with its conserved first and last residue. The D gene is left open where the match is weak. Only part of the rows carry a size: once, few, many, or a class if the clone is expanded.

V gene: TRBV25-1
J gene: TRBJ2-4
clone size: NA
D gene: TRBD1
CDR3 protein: CASREAGQGNIQYF
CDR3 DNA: TGTGCCAGCAGGGAGGCGGGACAGGGAAACATTCAGTACTTC

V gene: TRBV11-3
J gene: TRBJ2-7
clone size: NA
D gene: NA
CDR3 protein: CASSLDSSYEQYF
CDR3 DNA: TGTGCCAGCAGCTTAGACAGCTCCTACGAGCAGTACTTC

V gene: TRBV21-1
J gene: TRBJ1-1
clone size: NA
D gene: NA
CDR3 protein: CASSDRLELGDTEAFF
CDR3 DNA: TGTGCCAGCAGCGACCGGCTGGAGTTAGGGGACACTGAAGCTTTCTTT

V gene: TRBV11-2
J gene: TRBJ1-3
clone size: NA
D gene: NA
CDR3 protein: CASSLEGHNSGNTIYF
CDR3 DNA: TGTGCCAGCAGCTTAGAGGGACACAACTCTGGAAACACCATATATTTT

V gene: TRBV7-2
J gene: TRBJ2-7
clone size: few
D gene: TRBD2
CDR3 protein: CASSYWTSGGDEQYF
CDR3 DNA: TGTGCCAGCAGCTACTGGACTAGCGGGGGGGACGAGCAGTACTTC

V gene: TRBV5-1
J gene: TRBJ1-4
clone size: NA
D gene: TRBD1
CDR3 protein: CASSVDRGQGKLFF
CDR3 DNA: TGCGCCAGCAGCGTGGACAGGGGGCAAGGAAAACTGTTTTTT

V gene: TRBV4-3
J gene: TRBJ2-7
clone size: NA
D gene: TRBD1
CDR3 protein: CASSPGQGAYEQYF
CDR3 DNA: TGCGCCAGCAGCCCGGGACAGGGGGCCTACGAGCAGTACTTC

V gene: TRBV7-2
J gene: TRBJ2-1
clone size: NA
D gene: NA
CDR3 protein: CASTRQRSSYNEQFF
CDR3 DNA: TGTGCCAGCACCCGGCAGAGGAGCTCCTACAATGAGCAGTTCTTC

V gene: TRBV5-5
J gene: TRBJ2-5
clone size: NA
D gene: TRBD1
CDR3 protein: CASSSQGAGETQYF
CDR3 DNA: TGTGCCAGCAGCTCACAGGGGGCAGGGGAGACCCAGTACTTC

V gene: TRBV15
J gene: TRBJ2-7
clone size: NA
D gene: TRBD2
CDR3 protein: CATSAYTKTSGDSYEQYF
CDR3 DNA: TGTGCCACCAGCGCCTATACTAAGACTAGCGGGGACTCCTACGAGCAGTACTTC

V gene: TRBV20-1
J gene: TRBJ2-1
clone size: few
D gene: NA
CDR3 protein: CSALLADEQFF
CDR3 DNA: TGCAGTGCATTACTGGCGGATGAGCAGTTCTTC

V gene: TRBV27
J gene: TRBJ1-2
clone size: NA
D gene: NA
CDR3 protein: CASSPLWTADGYTF
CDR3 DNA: TGTGCCAGCAGTCCCCTTTGGACAGCGGATGGCTACACCTTC

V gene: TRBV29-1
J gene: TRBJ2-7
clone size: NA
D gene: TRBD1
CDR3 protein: CSTRDRAYEQYF
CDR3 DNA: TGCAGCACTCGGGACAGAGCCTACGAGCAGTACTTC

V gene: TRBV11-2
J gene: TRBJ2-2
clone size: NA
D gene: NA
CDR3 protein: CASIIGGGLAGELFF
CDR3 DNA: TGTGCCAGCATCATAGGGGGGGGGTTGGCCGGGGAGCTGTTTTTT

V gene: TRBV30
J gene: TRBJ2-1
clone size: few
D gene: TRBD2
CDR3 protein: CAWSARGALRGGHEQFF
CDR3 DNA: TGTGCCTGGAGTGCACGGGGGGCTTTGCGGGGGGGCCATGAGCAGTTCTTC

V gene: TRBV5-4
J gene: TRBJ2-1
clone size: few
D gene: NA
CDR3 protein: CASSLQGRNEQFF
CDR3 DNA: TGTGCCAGCAGCTTACAGGGTCGGAATGAGCAGTTCTTC

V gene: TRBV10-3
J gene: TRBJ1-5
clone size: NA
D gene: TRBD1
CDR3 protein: CATDRERRQPQHF
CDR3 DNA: TGTGCCACCGACAGGGAACGGAGGCAGCCCCAGCATTTT

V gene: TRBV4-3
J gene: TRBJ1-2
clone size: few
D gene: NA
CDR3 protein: CASSQDLQPGYYGYTF
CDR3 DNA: TGCGCCAGCAGCCAAGATCTTCAGCCGGGGTACTATGGCTACACCTTC

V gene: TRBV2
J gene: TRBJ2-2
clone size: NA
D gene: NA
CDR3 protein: CASSEESLNTGELFF
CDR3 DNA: TGTGCCAGCAGTGAAGAGAGTCTGAACACCGGGGAGCTGTTTTTT

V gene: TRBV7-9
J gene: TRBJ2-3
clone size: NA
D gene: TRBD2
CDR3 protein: CASSYPTSGSTDTQYF
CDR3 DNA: TGTGCCAGCAGCTACCCCACTAGCGGGAGCACAGATACGCAGTATTTT

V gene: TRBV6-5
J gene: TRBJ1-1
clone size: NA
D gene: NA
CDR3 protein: CASSYGQNTEAFF
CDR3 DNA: TGTGCCAGCAGTTACGGCCAAAACACTGAAGCTTTCTTT

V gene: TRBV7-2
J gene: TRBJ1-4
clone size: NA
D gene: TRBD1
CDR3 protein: CASSSQGVSNEKLFF
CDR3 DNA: TGTGCCAGCAGCTCCCAGGGGGTTTCTAATGAAAAACTGTTTTTT